This T cell receptor beta chain was recorded in a study of T cell repertoires in cytomegalovirus infection. TCRdb recomputed calls from the reads with MiXCR, one row per CDR3 protein. The sample yields about 450,000 distinct CDR3 sequences, approximately 32% seen once. Trimming removed 0 bases at V and 6 bases at J, with 15 bases between. Germline CDR1 reads MNHEY; CDR2 reads SVGEGT. CDR3 length: 15 residues. What was sequenced was PBMCs. This clonotype was sampled from a human donor in good health (CMV status not recorded). Some clones in this sample may be carry-over from other donors' samples. V gene TRBV6-2 or TRBV6-3 combines with J gene TRBJ2-7, with D tentatively TRBD2 (5 bases). In DNA form, the CDR3 reads TGTGCCAGCAGTTACTCCGGGAAGCGCCTCTCCGAGCAGTACTTC. Translated: CASSYSGKRLSEQYF.